This TCR beta chain appears in the sequencing data of a study of T cell repertoires in cytomegalovirus infection. Study observations and caveats: Summed public TCR beta family frequency identified CMV carriers bearing the relevant HLA.

About this clonotype: Its target is not known.

TCRdb re-derived calls from the reads in MiXCR, one entry per CDR3 protein. In the table there are more than 35,000 distinct CDR3 sequences, about 48% of which are singletons. Trimming shortened V by 11 bases and J by 4 bases, and 15 bases separated the two germline ends. The CDR3 has 13 residues. CDR1 SGHVS and CDR2 FQNEAQ come from the germline V gene. Sample: CD8+ T cells from cultured PBMCs, taken from culture after CMV antigen stimulation. This sequence joins TRBV7-8 and TRBJ1-3, with D hard to call. The sequence was collected from a human donor in good health (CMV status not recorded). Some clones in this sample may be carry-over from other donors' samples. CDR3 protein: CAVRAQIGNTIYF. The CDR3 DNA reads as TGTGCCGTTAGGGCACAGATAGGAAACACCATATATTTT. Complete variable domain (other parts from reference TRBV7-8 and TRBJ1-3): GAGVSQSPRYKVAKRGQDVALRCDPISGHVSLFWYQQALGQGPEFLTYFQNEAQLDKSGLPSDRFFAERPEGSVSTLKIQRTQQEDSAVYLCAVRAQIGNTIYFGEGSWLTVV.